Included here is one T cell receptor (beta chain) sequence, with context. This receptor's antigen is unknown. There are no base qualities to consult, and no much larger clone falls within one base. Counted from cysteine to phenylalanine, this CDR3 has 16 amino acids. The entry retains the CDR3 DNA only, 48 bases that are in frame from base 1. From a lookup of the germline V gene, CDR1 and CDR2 are SGHTA and FQGNSA. V sheds 1 base and J sheds 4 bases, leaving 14 bases between their ends. The sample is drawn from a study of T cell repertoires in cytomegalovirus infection (dated by TCRdb to about 2019). About the full investigation: Alongside well-studied HLA-B-restricted epitopes, the peptide stimulations were aimed at recently identified HLA-C-restricted CMV epitopes, whose presentation resists viral immunomodulation. Donor HLA type was relevant to the analysis, as public TCR beta signatures indicated carriage of CMV infection together with the matching HLA type.

The treatment or condition tag for this specimen amounts to: in vitro stimulation with specific CMV peptide epitopes to enrich CMV-specific T cells. What the study reported, not specific to this receptor: In both this cohort and an independent roughly 400-donor cohort, the cumulative frequency of public TCR beta family members distinguished carriers of CMV infection plus the relevant HLA type. The ex vivo response was dominated by HLA-C-restricted CMV-specific TCR beta clonotypes, which also provided the single most frequent clonotype in two of eight donors.

The run used an Illumina HiSeq 1500. Using fastp trimming at Q25 and MiXCR clonotype assembly, TCRdb reanalyzed the public sequencing data and kept in-frame beta chains. CDR3 protein duplicates are merged, each entry listing the most common genes and DNA. In all, the sample holds a few hundred thousand distinct CDR3 sequences, and 33% of those were seen once. The top ten clonotypes cover about a sixth of the sample. The sample consisted of cultured PBMCs, taken from culture after CMV antigen stimulation. This sequence uses TRBV7-2 and TRBJ1-3, with the D gene too uncertain to name. This receptor was obtained from a human donor in good health (CMV status not recorded). Some clones in this sample may be carry-over from other donors' samples. For the CDR3, the sequence is CASSLVWVGAGNTIYF. The nucleotides read TGTGCCAGCAGCTTAGTATGGGTAGGAGCCGGAAACACCATATATTTT.